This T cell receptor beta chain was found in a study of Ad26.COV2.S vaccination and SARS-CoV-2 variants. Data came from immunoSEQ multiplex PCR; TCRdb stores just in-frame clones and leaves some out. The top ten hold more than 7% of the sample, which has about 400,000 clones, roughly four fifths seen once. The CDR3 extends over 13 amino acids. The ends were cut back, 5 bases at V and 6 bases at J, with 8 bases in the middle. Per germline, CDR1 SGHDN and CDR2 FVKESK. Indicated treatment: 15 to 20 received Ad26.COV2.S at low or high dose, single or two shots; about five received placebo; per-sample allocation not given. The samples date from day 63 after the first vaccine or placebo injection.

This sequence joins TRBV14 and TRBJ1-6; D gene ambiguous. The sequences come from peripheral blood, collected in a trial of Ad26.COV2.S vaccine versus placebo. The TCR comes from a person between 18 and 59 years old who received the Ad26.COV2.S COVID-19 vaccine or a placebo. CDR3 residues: CASSSMGNSPLHF. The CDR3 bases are TGTGCCAGCAGCTCAATGGGTAATTCACCCCTCCACTTT. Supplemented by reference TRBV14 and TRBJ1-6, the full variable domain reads EAGVTQFPSHSVIEKGQTVTLRCDPISGHDNLYWYRRVMGKEIKFLLHFVKESKQDESGMPNNRFLAERTGGTYSTLKVQPAELEDSGVYFCASSSMGNSPLHFGNGTRLTVT.